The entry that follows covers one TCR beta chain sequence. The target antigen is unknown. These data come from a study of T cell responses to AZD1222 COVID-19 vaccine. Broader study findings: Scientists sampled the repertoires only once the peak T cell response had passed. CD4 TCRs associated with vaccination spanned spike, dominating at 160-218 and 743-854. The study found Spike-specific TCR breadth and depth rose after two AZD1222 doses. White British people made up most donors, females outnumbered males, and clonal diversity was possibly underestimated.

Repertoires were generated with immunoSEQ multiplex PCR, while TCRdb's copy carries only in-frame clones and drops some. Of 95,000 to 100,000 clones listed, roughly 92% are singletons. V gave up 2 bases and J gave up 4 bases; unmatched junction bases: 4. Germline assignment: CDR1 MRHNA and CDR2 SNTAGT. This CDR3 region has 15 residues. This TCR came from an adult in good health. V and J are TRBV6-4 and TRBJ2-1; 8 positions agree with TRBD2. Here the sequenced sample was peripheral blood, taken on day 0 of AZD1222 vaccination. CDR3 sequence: CASSDQSGGYNEQFF. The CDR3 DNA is TGTGCCAGCAGTGACCAGTCGGGGGGGTACAATGAGCAGTTCTTC.